One TCR beta chain is described in this entry. Its antigen is unknown. Time point indicated: cycle 4 day 1 (C4D1), after 6 weeks of nivolumab. The patients all showed relapse after autologous stem cell transplantation, while their brentuximab vedotin exposure varied. Trimming shortened V by 3 bases and J by 5 bases, and 4 bases separated the two germline ends. The CDR3 runs 11 residues. From germline, CDR1 is KGHSH and CDR2 LQKENI. Method: immunoSEQ multiplex PCR; TCRdb's copy keeps in-frame clones and lacks some. Of 19,000 or so clones detected, more than 80% appear once; the ten largest clones hold about 14%. The data were obtained in a study of PD-1 blockade in classical Hodgkin lymphoma. Study conclusions and caveats: Repertoire difference causes, possibly disease activity or prior therapy, remain undefined.

Here the sequenced sample was peripheral blood mononuclear cells (PBMCs), taken before the fourth cycle of nivolumab. The origin of this receptor is a human donor with classical Hodgkin lymphoma. The J gene is TRBJ2-5, the V gene TRBV18; D unresolved. The CDR3 spells CASSPSETQYF. The CDR3 DNA is TGTGCCAGCTCACCTTCGGAGACCCAGTACTTC.